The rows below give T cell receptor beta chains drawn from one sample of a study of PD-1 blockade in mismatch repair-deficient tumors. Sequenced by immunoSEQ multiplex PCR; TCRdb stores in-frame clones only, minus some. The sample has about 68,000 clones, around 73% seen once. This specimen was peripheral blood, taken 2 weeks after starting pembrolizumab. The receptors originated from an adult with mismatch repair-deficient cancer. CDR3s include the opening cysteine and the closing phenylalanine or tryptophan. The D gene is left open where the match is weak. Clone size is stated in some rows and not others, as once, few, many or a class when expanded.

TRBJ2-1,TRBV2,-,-,CASSVQGGEQFF,TGTGCCAGCAGTGTACAGGGGGGGGAGCAGTTCTTC
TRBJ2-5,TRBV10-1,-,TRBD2,CASPKETSEPAGPETQYF,TGCGCCAGCCCAAAAGAGACTAGCGAACCCGCGGGGCCAGAGACCCAGTACTTC
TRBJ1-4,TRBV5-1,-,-,CASSLDATNEKLFF,TGCGCCAGCAGCTTGGACGCAACTAATGAAAAACTGTTTTTT
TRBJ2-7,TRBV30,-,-,CAWSVPGRAYEQYF,TGTGCCTGGAGTGTTCCAGGGAGAGCCTACGAGCAGTACTTC
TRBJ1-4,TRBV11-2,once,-,CASSLGVRGEKLFF,TGTGCCAGCAGCTTAGGAGTCCGGGGTGAAAAACTGTTTTTT
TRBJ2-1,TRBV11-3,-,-,CASSPLTRDNEQFF,TGTGCCAGCAGCCCCCTAACAAGGGACAATGAGCAGTTCTTC
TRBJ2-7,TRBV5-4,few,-,CASSLGVVSSYEQYF,TGTGCCAGCAGCTTGGGGGTGGTAAGCTCCTACGAGCAGTACTTC
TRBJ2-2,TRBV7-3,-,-,CASSFGSSNTGELFF,TGTGCCAGCAGCTTCGGCAGCTCGAACACCGGGGAGCTGTTTTTT
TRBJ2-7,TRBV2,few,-,CASGSSYEQYF,TGTGCCAGCGGGAGCTCCTACGAGCAGTACTTC
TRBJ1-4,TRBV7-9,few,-,CASSLPVGLREKLFF,TGTGCCAGCAGCTTACCTGTGGGATTACGAGAAAAACTGTTTTTT
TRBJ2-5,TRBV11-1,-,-,CASGVRGVRQETQYF,TGTGCCAGCGGAGTCAGGGGGGTTCGGCAAGAGACCCAGTACTTC
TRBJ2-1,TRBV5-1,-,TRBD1,CASSFSMTGANNEQFF,TGCGCCAGCAGCTTTTCCATGACAGGGGCCAACAATGAGCAGTTCTTC
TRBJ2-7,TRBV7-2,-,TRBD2,CASSSLAGGSYEQYF,TGTGCCAGCAGCTCCCTAGCGGGAGGCTCCTACGAGCAGTACTTC
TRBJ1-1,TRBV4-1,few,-,CASSQAILQNTEAFF,TGCGCCAGCAGCCAAGCTATTCTCCAGAACACTGAAGCTTTCTTT
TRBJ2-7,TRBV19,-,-,CASRDSQVYEQYF,TGTGCCAGCCGGGACTCTCAAGTCTACGAGCAGTACTTC
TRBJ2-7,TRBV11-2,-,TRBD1,CASSFRQGEEQYF,TGTGCCAGCAGCTTCCGACAGGGGGAAGAGCAGTACTTC
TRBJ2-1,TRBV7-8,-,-,CASSQYPVGKEAYNEQFF,TGTGCCAGCAGCCAATACCCGGTAGGGAAGGAGGCCTACAATGAGCAGTTCTTC
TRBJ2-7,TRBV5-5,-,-,CASSEHPNGVDEQYF,TGTGCCAGCAGCGAACACCCCAACGGGGTTGACGAGCAGTACTTC
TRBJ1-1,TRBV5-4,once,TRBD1,CASSLDREGEAFF,TGTGCCAGCAGCCTTGACAGGGAAGGTGAAGCTTTCTTT
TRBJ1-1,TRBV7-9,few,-,CASRRAGILAAFF,TGTGCCAGCAGGCGGGCGGGGATCTTGGCCGCTTTCTTT
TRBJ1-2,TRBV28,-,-,CASSGGIVRDGYTF,TGTGCCAGCAGTGGGGGGATCGTCAGGGATGGCTACACCTTC
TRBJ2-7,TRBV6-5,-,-,CASSSPGQGSYEQYF,TGTGCCAGCAGTTCTCCCGGGCAGGGAAGCTACGAGCAGTACTTC
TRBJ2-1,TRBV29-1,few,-,CSVGENGGNEQFF,TGCAGCGTTGGGGAGAATGGGGGGAATGAGCAGTTCTTC
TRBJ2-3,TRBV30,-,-,CAWSKGGGTDTQYF,TGTGCCTGGAGTAAGGGGGGCGGCACAGATACGCAGTATTTT
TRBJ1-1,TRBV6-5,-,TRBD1,CASTRTGGGTEAFF,TGTGCCAGCACCCGGACAGGGGGCGGTACTGAAGCTTTCTTT
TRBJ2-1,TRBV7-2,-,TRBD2,CASSFPGLARNEQFF,TGTGCCAGCAGCTTCCCGGGACTAGCGCGGAATGAGCAGTTCTTC
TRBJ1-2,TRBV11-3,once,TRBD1,CASSYRGSSYGYTF,TGTGCCAGCAGCTACAGGGGGTCGAGCTATGGCTACACCTTC
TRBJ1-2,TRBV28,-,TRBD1,CASREQGASLGGYTF,TGTGCCAGCAGAGAACAGGGGGCGTCCCTCGGCGGCTACACCTTC
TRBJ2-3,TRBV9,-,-,CASSVAGGVADTQYF,TGTGCCAGCAGCGTAGCTGGCGGGGTGGCAGATACGCAGTATTTT
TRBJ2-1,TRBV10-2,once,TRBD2,CASTQDTSGRRGNEQFF,TGCGCCAGCACCCAAGATACTAGCGGGAGAAGGGGCAATGAGCAGTTCTTC
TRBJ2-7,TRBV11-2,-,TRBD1,CASSFQGDEQYF,TGTGCCAGCAGCTTCCAGGGGGACGAGCAGTACTTC
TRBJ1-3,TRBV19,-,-,CASTRTASSGNTIYF,TGTGCCAGTACCCGGACGGCGAGCTCTGGAAACACCATATATTTT
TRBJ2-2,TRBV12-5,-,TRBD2,CASGFGRGGRDTGELFF,TGTGCTAGTGGTTTCGGGCGAGGCGGGAGGGACACCGGGGAGCTGTTTTTT
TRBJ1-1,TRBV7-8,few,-,CASSFQNTEAFF,TGTGCCAGCAGCTTCCAGAACACTGAAGCTTTCTTT
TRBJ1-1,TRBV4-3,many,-,CASSREGSTEAFF,TGCGCCAGCAGCCGAGAGGGTAGCACTGAAGCTTTCTTT
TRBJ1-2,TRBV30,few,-,CAWSVRGDGGYTF,TGTGCCTGGAGTGTACGGGGGGACGGTGGCTACACCTTC
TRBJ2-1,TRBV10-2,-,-,CASSESSFSGWGFDEQFF,TGCGCCAGCAGTGAGTCGAGTTTTAGCGGTTGGGGGTTCGATGAGCAGTTCTTC
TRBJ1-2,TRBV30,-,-,CAWSGRGTHGYTF,TGTGCCTGGAGCGGGAGGGGGACACACGGCTACACCTTC
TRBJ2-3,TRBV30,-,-,CAWSYSNTQYF,TGTGCCTGGAGTTACAGCAATACGCAGTATTTT
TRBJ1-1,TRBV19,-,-,CASSIGQLNTEAFF,TGTGCCAGTAGTATAGGACAGTTGAACACTGAAGCTTTCTTT
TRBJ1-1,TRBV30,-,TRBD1,CAWSRPGQGITEAFF,TGTGCCTGGAGTCGACCCGGACAGGGGATCACTGAAGCTTTCTTT